This TCR beta chain was sequenced during a study of early T cells in non-severe SARS-CoV-2 infection. From the 5' RACE reads, TCRdb called clonotypes with MiXCR, one entry per CDR3 protein. The table has 48,000 or so distinct CDR3 sequences, about 13% seen once. The TCR was taken from an adult who was a healthcare worker with PCR-confirmed SARS-CoV-2 infection or an uninfected control (not recorded which). The sequenced material came from whole blood.

The CDR3 spells CASSEGQNTEAFF. The CDR3 nucleotides are TGTGCCAGCAGCGAGGGACAGAACACTGAAGCTTTCTTT. The chain combines TRBV7-3 with TRBJ1-1; a possible D gene is TRBD1 (6 bases). Trimming shortened V by 5 bases and J by 1 base, and 8 bases separated the two germline ends. The CDR3 spans 13 residues. CDR1 SGHTA and CDR2 FQGTGA come from the germline V gene.